This entry is about one TCR beta chain. Its specific antigen is unknown. No base qualities exist here, and no much larger clone lies one base off it. The source of the sample is a study of cytomegalovirus exposure and HLA in healthy donors (TCRdb year 2017). Broadly, across the study: An earlier analysis of some 550 of the donors reported 250 to 350 Gb of sequence data and 117 million unique TCR beta sequences from some 180 million T cells. An early release covering 550 to 700 HLA-typed donors comprised about 300 gigabases of sequencing data and tens of millions of unique TCR sequences. Among the roughly 380 genotyped donors, about 85% belonged to the genetic ancestry cluster associated with self-reported Caucasian donors. The aim of the study was to test whether cataloging public T cell receptors could identify signatures of past pathogen exposure. The T cell repertoires of roughly 660 subjects were profiled by immunosequencing and related to cytomegalovirus serostatus. Besides the first cohort of roughly 660 subjects, a separate validation cohort made up of 120 different subjects was used. The study combined high-throughput TCR immunosequencing, statistical association of individual TCRs with disease status, and machine learning to predict cytomegalovirus infection status. A later analysis re-analyzed previously published TCR beta repertoires from roughly 600 donors and added high-resolution HLA genotyping to study TCR occurrence patterns. In the later analysis, no new phenotypic data were used to find candidate immune exposures; instead, reliance was placed on TCR beta sequences and their occurrence across donors. In an earlier analysis of more than 550 of the donors, high-throughput TCR beta sequencing was used to judge whether each TCR beta V gene segment behaved as functional or pseudogenic. Alongside the repertoire data, information on donor age, sex, ethnicity and CMV serostatus was compiled. A later genetic analysis used genome-wide SNP genotypes for about 65% of the 666 donors, treating that subset as a discovery cohort. Every discovery cohort repertoire had been produced on one sequencing platform. HLA typing included class I and class II loci at four-digit resolution. The number of typed donors differed by locus: about 629-640 for A, B, C, DRB1 and DQB1; 500 to 550 for DQA1; over 600 for DPA1; and some 430 for DPB1. Four to six DR-DQ haplotypes were handled as single units for association and clustering, since linkage in the cohort was strong. On average, roughly 240,000 unique TCR beta nucleotide sequences were sequenced per donor among about 400 genotyped donors of the cohort, with roughly a sixth of those sequences being non-productive.

The investigation overall reported the following: In an earlier analysis of around 500 of the donors, most TCR beta V segments appeared in productive rearrangements about 87% or about 30% of the time, broadly matching IMGT annotations. An association between a missense DCLRE1C variant and V-gene and J-gene trimming of TCR beta chains was found in a later genetic analysis and replicated in an independent cohort. Specific HLA alleles were associated with over 15,000 TCR beta sequences at a false discovery rate of 0.05 in a later analysis. It was suggested by the authors that the approach could potentially be generalized to other disease states and immunological phenotypes. The classifier was reported to diagnose cytomegalovirus status with high specificity and sensitivity in both the original and validation cohorts. The earlier analysis of a few hundred of the donors excluded over 15 rarely observed V segments, including chromosome 9 orphons, because counts were too low. A few of the identified cytomegalovirus-associated TCR beta chains were confirmed in vitro to be specific for cytomegalovirus antigens. A cluster of highly shared sequence variants was judged likely to represent a technical artifact of the sequencing pipeline. Most TCR sequences were seen in very few donors, while some public TCRs were found in many individuals. According to a later analysis, TCR association rates differed among HLA loci, with DRB1 alleles showing the most associated TCRs and HLA-C alleles showing the fewest. A later analysis reported that several top co-occurrence clusters appeared linked to parvovirus B19, influenza, CMV and Epstein-Barr virus. CMV serostatus was the only immune exposure information available for the cohort. Strong co-occurrence of HLA alleles, especially DR and DQ, made assigning TCR associations to individual alleles difficult. A further reported finding was that TCR beta sequences accurately predicted the HLA-A and HLA-B alleles for most subjects in the first cohort. Linkage disequilibrium might explain the correlated functional status among segregating V segments, but an unknown experimental factor could not be excluded. Because HLA typing was unavailable for some donors at each locus, only the typed subset was used in association tests. A later analysis found that HLA-associated TCR beta chains were more clonally expanded and had lower generation probabilities than equally common non-associated chains. Compared with the roughly 710-donor mean, donors in an Asian-associated ancestry cluster had fewer N-insertions in productive TCRs, according to a later genetic analysis. Only TCR beta chains were sequenced in this cohort, and the absence of alpha or paired-chain data limited detectable features. Sequencing depth was assumed to be roughly uniform across donors in the presence/absence analyses, though that assumption may not hold. The study gave a list of about 170 TCR beta chains associated with cytomegalovirus. Some IMGT-functional V segments, including TRBV6-2 and TRBV6-3, could not be told apart with the 87-base-pair reads, so those segments were excluded. Most CMV-associated TCR beta chains appeared to be HLA-restricted in a later analysis, and the HLA associations seemed to be driven largely by CMV exposure.

Library preparation employed the immunoSEQ multiplex PCR assay. For the multiplex PCR, a mixture combining 60 forward primers for TCR Vbeta segments and 13 reverse primers for TCR Jbeta segments was used. The CDR3 region of rearranged TCR beta genes was amplified from genomic DNA with a multiplex PCR assay. The amplified TCR beta libraries were sequenced on the Illumina HiSeq System as 87-base-pair reads. In the authors' own workflow: A later analysis counted 65 million to 90 million unique TCR beta chains across the 500 to 850 repertoires, and 9.5 million to 11 million of these chains were shared by at least two donors. To remove PCR and sequencing errors, raw reads were error-corrected and collapsed into unique sequences using a nearest-neighbor algorithm that merged closely related sequences. V, D and J gene segments were assigned by aligning CDR3 sequences to IMGT reference sequences. For a sequence to be retained, a match of at least six nucleotides was required to both a V gene segment and a J gene segment. A rearrangement was called productive if the CDR3 had no stop codons and remained in frame with V and J, and every other rearrangement was called non-productive. CDR3 was defined by IMGT convention, running from the second conserved V-encoded cysteine to the conserved J-encoded phenylalanine. The earlier analysis of 587 of the donors excluded any sequence lacking an unambiguous match to a single V gene segment. In an earlier analysis of around 590 of the donors, a V segment was called functional when productive rearrangements were above 56.7%, and segregating when the standard deviation between donors exceeded 5%. A statistical classification framework was built for diagnosing cytomegalovirus status from the catalog of TCR beta chain sequences. A later analysis assigned V and J genes by comparing TCR nucleotide sequences with IMGT/GENE-DB human TR gene sequences. A later analysis assigned CDR3 sequences and most-parsimonious VDJ recombination scenarios with the TCRdist pipeline. In a later analysis, every TCR beta chain was defined by the combination of its CDR3 amino acid sequence and its V-gene family, and reads without a unique V-gene family were dropped. As a way to deal with suspected cross-contamination and a sequencing artifact, a later analysis dropped roughly 620 nucleotide sequences that were highly shared and had low generation probability. In a later analysis, a clonal expansion index for each public chain was calculated from normalized within-repertoire ranks of inferred template counts. In a later analysis, generation probabilities were computed with a VDJ recombination model fitted to out-of-frame rearrangements, and the resulting probabilities were checked against IGoR. Hypergeometric tests were used in a later analysis to score TCR-TCR, TCR-HLA and TCR-CMV co-occurrence, with a repertoire-size bias correction applied to the TCR pairs. To estimate false discovery rates, a later analysis permuted the HLA or CMV assignments 20 times. In a later analysis, co-occurring TCRs were grouped with DBSCAN, and TCRdist sequence similarity was added when clustering was performed within HLA-allele-positive subsets. Repertoires with fewer than 30,000 or more than 120,000 public chains were left out of co-occurrence clustering, as were about 5 repertoires with anomalous nucleotide sharing. TCRdb carries this immuneACCESS record with in-frame sequences only. Its versions omit some clonotypes, under half of them owing to an unresolved V gene in the studies checked, with the rest unexplained. Clone size and the V and J calls come from that table; the DNA yielded D and trimming. The sample yields some 190,000 clones; 87% were counted once. Of the sample, 1% to 1.5% is held by the ten largest clones.

In total, 666 healthy bone marrow donors made up the cohort. Cohort members were all nominally healthy when sampled, although unrecorded immune exposures were likely present. The donor was CMV seronegative and was included in the group of approximately 350 seronegative cohort members. Each donor provided a peripheral blood sample, and peripheral blood mononuclear cells were used for TCR beta sequencing. The Qiagen DNeasy Blood Extraction Kit was used to extract genomic DNA from the blood cell samples. Taken from the germline V gene, the CDR1 and CDR2 loops are SGHDT and YYEEEE. Taken from cysteine to phenylalanine, the CDR3 has 17 residues. Of the read, only the CDR3 DNA is kept; its 51 bases are in frame from base 1. The trim is 2 bases for V and 0 bases for J, with a gap of 15 bases between the germline ends.

The receptor's source is a man younger than 45 in good health and CMV-seronegative. The sample was PBMCs. The chain is made from TRBV5-6 and TRBJ1-5; D gene: possibly TRBD1, on 6 matching bases. The sequence in DNA is TGTGCCAGCAGCTTCGGGTGGGCCAGGGGTAGCAATCAGCCCCAGCATTTT. Its coded protein is CASSFGWARGSNQPQHF.